This TCR beta chain came from a study of blood T cells in healthy people across ages. Study details: There was about one barcoded beta molecule captured by template switching per two T cells. Whole-study findings and limits: Long-lived donors exceeded aged donors in naive CD4+ cells and diversity.

With 0 bases removed from V and 0 bases from J, the gap between germline ends came to 13 bases. Germline assignment: CDR1 MNHEY and CDR2 SVGEGT. The CDR3 runs 17 residues. Isolation per sample recovered at least 6 million PBMCs. There are a few counts of this clonotype. No antigen is known for it. Using a J-beta primer mix together with a sample-barcoded 5' primer, a second PCR was run for roughly 6 to 11 cycles. All samples gave at least 3 million CDR3-containing paired-end reads. TCRdb reanalysed the 5' RACE reads using MiXCR and keeps one entry per CDR3 protein. Of about 580,000 distinct CDR3 sequences detected, around half appear once; the ten largest clones hold 20% to 25%.

The TCR originated in an older man in good health. Specimen: blood. The chain has TRBV6-2 or TRBV6-3 and TRBJ2-3, with D hard to call. CDR3 in DNA: TGTGCCAGCAGTTACTCGAGCAGGAGTTTTAGCACAGATACGCAGTATTTT. Translation gives CASSYSSRSFSTDTQYF.